A selection of T cell receptor beta chains follows, all from one sample in a study of cytomegalovirus exposure and HLA in healthy donors. Data came from immunoSEQ multiplex PCR; TCRdb stores just in-frame clones and leaves some out. Of about 150,000 clones listed, roughly 84% are singletons. What was sequenced was PBMCs. These receptor sequences come from a woman younger than 35 in good health and CMV-seronegative. The CDR3 runs from the conserved cysteine through the conserved F or W. Each record gives: clone size, J gene, D gene, V gene, CDR3 protein, CDR3 DNA. A D gene is named only where the DNA matches it firmly. Clone size is stated in some rows and not others, as once, few, many or a class when expanded.

- TRBJ1-6 TRBD1 TRBV6-1 CASSEMQGGSPLHF TGTGCCAGCAGTGAAATGCAGGGGGGTTCACCCCTCCACTTT
- TRBJ2-1 TRBD2 TRBV4-2 CASSQEGLASSSYNEQFF TGTGCCAGCAGCCAAGAAGGACTAGCGTCCAGCTCCTACAATGAGCAGTTCTTC
once TRBJ1-5 TRBD1 TRBV28 CASSLPTGGGGSNQPQHF TGTGCCAGCAGTTTGCCGACAGGGGGCGGGGGGAGCAATCAGCCCCAGCATTTT
- TRBJ1-2 - TRBV6-1 CASSTTGQSNYGYTF TGTGCCAGCAGTACGACCGGACAGAGCAACTATGGCTACACCTTC
- TRBJ2-2 TRBD1 TRBV28 CASGTGAAWPEELFF TGTGCCAGCGGTACAGGGGCCGCTTGGCCCGAGGAGCTGTTTTTT
- TRBJ2-7 TRBD1 TRBV18 CASSPGQGAGEQYF TGTGCCAGCTCACCCGGACAGGGGGCGGGGGAGCAGTACTTC
- TRBJ1-3 - TRBV7-2 CASSRDGGPSGNTIYF TGTGCCAGCAGCCGGGACGGGGGTCCCTCTGGAAACACCATATATTTT
- TRBJ2-3 TRBD2 TRBV7-2 CASSRRGGPPDTQYF TGTGCCAGCAGCCGACGCGGGGGGCCACCAGATACGCAGTATTTT
- TRBJ2-5 - TRBV5-1 CASSLNSETQYF TGCGCCAGCAGCTTGAATTCGGAGACCCAGTACTTC
- TRBJ1-2 TRBD1 TRBV6-5 CASSYTTGGSGYTF TGTGCCAGCAGTTACACTACAGGGGGCTCTGGCTACACCTTC
- TRBJ1-2 TRBD1 TRBV4-3 CASSYGTGVGYTF TGCGCCAGCAGCTATGGGACAGGGGTGGGCTACACCTTC
- TRBJ2-2 TRBD2 TRBV4-2 CASSRRGVSGGAEAGELFF TGTGCCAGCAGCCGCCGCGGAGTAAGCGGGGGGGCCGAGGCCGGGGAGCTGTTTTTT
once TRBJ1-6 - TRBV9 CASSPGGRGSSYNSPLHF TGTGCCAGCAGTCCTGGTGGGAGGGGGAGCTCCTATAATTCACCCCTCCACTTT
once TRBJ1-2 TRBD1 TRBV27 CASRGTGYNGYTF TGTGCCAGCAGGGGGACAGGGTACAATGGCTACACCTTC
- TRBJ2-2 TRBD1 TRBV28 CASSPGQGRPSSNTGELFF TGTGCCAGCAGCCCCGGACAGGGGCGTCCCTCCTCGAACACCGGGGAGCTGTTTTTT
- TRBJ2-7 - TRBV6-1 CASSEAAGTIYEQYF TGTGCCAGCAGTGAAGCGGCGGGAACAATCTACGAGCAGTACTTC
- TRBJ2-7 TRBD1 TRBV28 CASSLGQAFEQYF TGTGCCAGCAGTTTAGGACAGGCCTTCGAGCAGTACTTC
- TRBJ2-7 TRBD2 TRBV7-8 CASSPHPGLAELAYEQYF TGTGCCAGCAGCCCCCATCCGGGACTAGCGGAATTAGCCTACGAGCAGTACTTC
- TRBJ2-5 - TRBV12-2 CASRLGLAETQETQYF TGTGCAAGTCGCTTAGGACTAGCGGAGACCCAAGAGACCCAGTACTTC
- TRBJ2-7 - TRBV4-3 CASSQDTGMSTYEQYF TGCGCCAGCAGCCAGGATACAGGGATGTCTACATACGAGCAGTACTTC
- TRBJ2-5 - TRBV28 CASSPTGYRETQYF TGTGCCAGCAGTCCCACGGGGTACCGTGAGACCCAGTACTTC
- TRBJ2-5 TRBD2 TRBV5-8 CASSLGLAGLGETQYF TGTGCCAGCAGCTTGGGTCTAGCGGGACTCGGAGAGACCCAGTACTTC
- TRBJ2-7 TRBD2 TRBV7-2 CASSRRGLAGGEWYEQYF TGTGCCAGCAGCCGTCGTGGACTAGCGGGAGGGGAATGGTACGAGCAGTACTTC
- TRBJ2-7 - TRBV29-1 CSVAGAGEQYF TGCAGCGTTGCGGGAGCAGGAGAGCAGTACTTC
- TRBJ2-7 - TRBV7-6 CASSVTPLSSYEQYF TGTGCCAGCAGCGTTACACCGTTAAGCTCCTACGAGCAGTACTTC
- TRBJ2-1 TRBD2 TRBV5-4 CASSTPSGPMADEQFF TGTGCCAGCAGCACCCCTAGCGGCCCTATGGCGGATGAGCAGTTCTTC
- TRBJ2-7 TRBD1 TRBV28 CASSFGTGPYEQYF TGTGCCAGCAGTTTCGGGACAGGGCCCTACGAGCAGTACTTC
few TRBJ2-1 TRBD1 TRBV7-8 CASSFGQGPYNEQFF TGTGCCAGCAGCTTCGGACAGGGGCCCTACAATGAGCAGTTCTTC
- TRBJ1-3 - TRBV30 CAWSVRLGGRSGNTIYF TGTGCCTGGAGTGTACGACTGGGAGGCCGCTCTGGAAACACCATATATTTT
- TRBJ1-1 - TRBV7-2 CASSLAREGHAFF TGTGCCAGCAGCTTGGCCAGGGAGGGGCACGCTTTCTTT
once TRBJ2-1 TRBD1 TRBV7-2 CASSLDIGTGEQFF TGTGCCAGCAGCTTAGATATTGGGACAGGAGAGCAGTTCTTC
- TRBJ2-5 - TRBV27 CASRRWAGFGETQYF TGTGCCAGCAGACGATGGGCGGGGTTCGGAGAGACCCAGTACTTC
- TRBJ2-7 TRBD1 TRBV12-5 CASAPPGTGGLYEQYF TGTGCTAGTGCCCCCCCGGGGACAGGGGGTTTATACGAGCAGTACTTC
- TRBJ2-1 TRBD2 TRBV30 CAWGVGLAGLSNEQFF TGTGCCTGGGGCGTGGGGCTAGCGGGGTTGAGCAATGAGCAGTTCTTC
- TRBJ1-6 TRBD1 TRBV27 CASSLSPRGLNSPLHF TGTGCCAGCAGTTTATCCCCCAGGGGGCTGAATTCACCCCTCCACTTT
- TRBJ2-7 TRBD1 TRBV19 CACRDRGSSYEQYF TGTGCCTGCCGGGACAGGGGGAGCTCCTACGAGCAGTACTTC
- TRBJ1-1 TRBD1 TRBV6-6 CAISPGQGREAFF TGTGCCATCAGCCCGGGACAGGGGCGTGAAGCTTTCTTT
- TRBJ1-2 - TRBV19 CASSIDRQGSGYTF TGTGCCAGTAGTATAGATCGGCAGGGCAGTGGCTACACCTTC
- TRBJ1-5 - TRBV19 CASSIDRGGVNQPQHF TGTGCCAGTAGTATAGATCGCGGGGGGGTCAATCAGCCCCAGCATTTT
few TRBJ2-7 TRBD2 TRBV6-1 CASLLAGGNEQYF TGTGCCAGCCTACTAGCGGGGGGTAACGAGCAGTACTTC
- TRBJ2-6 - TRBV28 CASSFQGKSGANVLTF TGTGCCAGCAGTTTTCAGGGGAAGAGTGGGGCCAACGTCCTGACTTTC
- TRBJ1-2 - TRBV7-9 CASSLREGGYTF TGTGCCAGCAGCTTACGAGAGGGTGGCTACACCTTC
- TRBJ2-1 TRBD2 TRBV4-3 CASSETMGLAGGRINEQFF TGCGCCAGCAGCGAAACAATGGGACTAGCGGGGGGGAGAATCAATGAGCAGTTCTTC
- TRBJ2-6 - TRBV7-9 CASTGRRGPGANVLTF TGTGCCAGCACCGGCAGGAGGGGTCCTGGGGCCAACGTCCTGACTTTC
- TRBJ2-1 - TRBV29-1 CSVNAGSNEQFF TGCAGCGTTAACGCAGGGTCGAATGAGCAGTTCTTC
- TRBJ2-5 - TRBV6-1 CATRWQETQYF TGTGCCACCCGGTGGCAAGAGACCCAGTACTTC
- TRBJ2-3 - TRBV5-1 CASSLLSTGFLVDTQYF TGCGCCAGCAGCTTACTCTCAACCGGGTTTTTGGTAGATACGCAGTATTTT
- TRBJ2-3 TRBD2 TRBV27 CASSGLAGAADTQYF TGTGCCAGCAGTGGGCTAGCGGGAGCGGCAGATACGCAGTATTTT
- TRBJ2-2 - TRBV19 CASSIDSSRRVGLFF TGTGCCAGTAGTATAGATAGTTCGCGCCGGGTTGGCCTGTTTTTT
- TRBJ2-7 - TRBV11-2 CASSLDGHSYEQYF TGTGCCAGCAGCTTAGATGGACACTCCTACGAGCAGTACTTC
once TRBJ1-3 TRBD1 TRBV9 CASSVGTGQSRENTIYF TGTGCCAGCAGCGTAGGGACGGGACAGTCTCGTGAAAACACCATATATTTT
- TRBJ2-7 - TRBV2 CASSEQGNYEQYF TGTGCCAGCAGTGAACAGGGTAACTACGAGCAGTACTTC
- TRBJ1-4 TRBD1 TRBV5-1 CASSWGAGGSGNEKLFF TGCGCCAGCAGCTGGGGCGCAGGGGGCTCGGGGAATGAAAAACTGTTTTTT
- TRBJ2-2 TRBD1 TRBV4-3 CASSQGPGGLNTGELFF TGCGCCAGCAGCCAAGGTCCAGGGGGCTTGAACACCGGGGAGCTGTTTTTT